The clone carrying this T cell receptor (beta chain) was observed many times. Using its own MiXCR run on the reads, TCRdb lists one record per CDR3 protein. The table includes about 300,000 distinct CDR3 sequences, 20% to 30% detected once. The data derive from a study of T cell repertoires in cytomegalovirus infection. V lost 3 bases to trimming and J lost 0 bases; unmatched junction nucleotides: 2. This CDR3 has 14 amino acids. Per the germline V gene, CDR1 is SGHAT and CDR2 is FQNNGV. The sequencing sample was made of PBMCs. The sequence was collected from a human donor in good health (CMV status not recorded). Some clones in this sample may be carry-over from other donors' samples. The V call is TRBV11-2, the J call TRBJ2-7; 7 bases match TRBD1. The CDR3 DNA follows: TGTGCCAGCAGCTTGGGACAGCGCTCCTACGAGCAGTACGTC. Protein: CASSLGQRSYEQYV.